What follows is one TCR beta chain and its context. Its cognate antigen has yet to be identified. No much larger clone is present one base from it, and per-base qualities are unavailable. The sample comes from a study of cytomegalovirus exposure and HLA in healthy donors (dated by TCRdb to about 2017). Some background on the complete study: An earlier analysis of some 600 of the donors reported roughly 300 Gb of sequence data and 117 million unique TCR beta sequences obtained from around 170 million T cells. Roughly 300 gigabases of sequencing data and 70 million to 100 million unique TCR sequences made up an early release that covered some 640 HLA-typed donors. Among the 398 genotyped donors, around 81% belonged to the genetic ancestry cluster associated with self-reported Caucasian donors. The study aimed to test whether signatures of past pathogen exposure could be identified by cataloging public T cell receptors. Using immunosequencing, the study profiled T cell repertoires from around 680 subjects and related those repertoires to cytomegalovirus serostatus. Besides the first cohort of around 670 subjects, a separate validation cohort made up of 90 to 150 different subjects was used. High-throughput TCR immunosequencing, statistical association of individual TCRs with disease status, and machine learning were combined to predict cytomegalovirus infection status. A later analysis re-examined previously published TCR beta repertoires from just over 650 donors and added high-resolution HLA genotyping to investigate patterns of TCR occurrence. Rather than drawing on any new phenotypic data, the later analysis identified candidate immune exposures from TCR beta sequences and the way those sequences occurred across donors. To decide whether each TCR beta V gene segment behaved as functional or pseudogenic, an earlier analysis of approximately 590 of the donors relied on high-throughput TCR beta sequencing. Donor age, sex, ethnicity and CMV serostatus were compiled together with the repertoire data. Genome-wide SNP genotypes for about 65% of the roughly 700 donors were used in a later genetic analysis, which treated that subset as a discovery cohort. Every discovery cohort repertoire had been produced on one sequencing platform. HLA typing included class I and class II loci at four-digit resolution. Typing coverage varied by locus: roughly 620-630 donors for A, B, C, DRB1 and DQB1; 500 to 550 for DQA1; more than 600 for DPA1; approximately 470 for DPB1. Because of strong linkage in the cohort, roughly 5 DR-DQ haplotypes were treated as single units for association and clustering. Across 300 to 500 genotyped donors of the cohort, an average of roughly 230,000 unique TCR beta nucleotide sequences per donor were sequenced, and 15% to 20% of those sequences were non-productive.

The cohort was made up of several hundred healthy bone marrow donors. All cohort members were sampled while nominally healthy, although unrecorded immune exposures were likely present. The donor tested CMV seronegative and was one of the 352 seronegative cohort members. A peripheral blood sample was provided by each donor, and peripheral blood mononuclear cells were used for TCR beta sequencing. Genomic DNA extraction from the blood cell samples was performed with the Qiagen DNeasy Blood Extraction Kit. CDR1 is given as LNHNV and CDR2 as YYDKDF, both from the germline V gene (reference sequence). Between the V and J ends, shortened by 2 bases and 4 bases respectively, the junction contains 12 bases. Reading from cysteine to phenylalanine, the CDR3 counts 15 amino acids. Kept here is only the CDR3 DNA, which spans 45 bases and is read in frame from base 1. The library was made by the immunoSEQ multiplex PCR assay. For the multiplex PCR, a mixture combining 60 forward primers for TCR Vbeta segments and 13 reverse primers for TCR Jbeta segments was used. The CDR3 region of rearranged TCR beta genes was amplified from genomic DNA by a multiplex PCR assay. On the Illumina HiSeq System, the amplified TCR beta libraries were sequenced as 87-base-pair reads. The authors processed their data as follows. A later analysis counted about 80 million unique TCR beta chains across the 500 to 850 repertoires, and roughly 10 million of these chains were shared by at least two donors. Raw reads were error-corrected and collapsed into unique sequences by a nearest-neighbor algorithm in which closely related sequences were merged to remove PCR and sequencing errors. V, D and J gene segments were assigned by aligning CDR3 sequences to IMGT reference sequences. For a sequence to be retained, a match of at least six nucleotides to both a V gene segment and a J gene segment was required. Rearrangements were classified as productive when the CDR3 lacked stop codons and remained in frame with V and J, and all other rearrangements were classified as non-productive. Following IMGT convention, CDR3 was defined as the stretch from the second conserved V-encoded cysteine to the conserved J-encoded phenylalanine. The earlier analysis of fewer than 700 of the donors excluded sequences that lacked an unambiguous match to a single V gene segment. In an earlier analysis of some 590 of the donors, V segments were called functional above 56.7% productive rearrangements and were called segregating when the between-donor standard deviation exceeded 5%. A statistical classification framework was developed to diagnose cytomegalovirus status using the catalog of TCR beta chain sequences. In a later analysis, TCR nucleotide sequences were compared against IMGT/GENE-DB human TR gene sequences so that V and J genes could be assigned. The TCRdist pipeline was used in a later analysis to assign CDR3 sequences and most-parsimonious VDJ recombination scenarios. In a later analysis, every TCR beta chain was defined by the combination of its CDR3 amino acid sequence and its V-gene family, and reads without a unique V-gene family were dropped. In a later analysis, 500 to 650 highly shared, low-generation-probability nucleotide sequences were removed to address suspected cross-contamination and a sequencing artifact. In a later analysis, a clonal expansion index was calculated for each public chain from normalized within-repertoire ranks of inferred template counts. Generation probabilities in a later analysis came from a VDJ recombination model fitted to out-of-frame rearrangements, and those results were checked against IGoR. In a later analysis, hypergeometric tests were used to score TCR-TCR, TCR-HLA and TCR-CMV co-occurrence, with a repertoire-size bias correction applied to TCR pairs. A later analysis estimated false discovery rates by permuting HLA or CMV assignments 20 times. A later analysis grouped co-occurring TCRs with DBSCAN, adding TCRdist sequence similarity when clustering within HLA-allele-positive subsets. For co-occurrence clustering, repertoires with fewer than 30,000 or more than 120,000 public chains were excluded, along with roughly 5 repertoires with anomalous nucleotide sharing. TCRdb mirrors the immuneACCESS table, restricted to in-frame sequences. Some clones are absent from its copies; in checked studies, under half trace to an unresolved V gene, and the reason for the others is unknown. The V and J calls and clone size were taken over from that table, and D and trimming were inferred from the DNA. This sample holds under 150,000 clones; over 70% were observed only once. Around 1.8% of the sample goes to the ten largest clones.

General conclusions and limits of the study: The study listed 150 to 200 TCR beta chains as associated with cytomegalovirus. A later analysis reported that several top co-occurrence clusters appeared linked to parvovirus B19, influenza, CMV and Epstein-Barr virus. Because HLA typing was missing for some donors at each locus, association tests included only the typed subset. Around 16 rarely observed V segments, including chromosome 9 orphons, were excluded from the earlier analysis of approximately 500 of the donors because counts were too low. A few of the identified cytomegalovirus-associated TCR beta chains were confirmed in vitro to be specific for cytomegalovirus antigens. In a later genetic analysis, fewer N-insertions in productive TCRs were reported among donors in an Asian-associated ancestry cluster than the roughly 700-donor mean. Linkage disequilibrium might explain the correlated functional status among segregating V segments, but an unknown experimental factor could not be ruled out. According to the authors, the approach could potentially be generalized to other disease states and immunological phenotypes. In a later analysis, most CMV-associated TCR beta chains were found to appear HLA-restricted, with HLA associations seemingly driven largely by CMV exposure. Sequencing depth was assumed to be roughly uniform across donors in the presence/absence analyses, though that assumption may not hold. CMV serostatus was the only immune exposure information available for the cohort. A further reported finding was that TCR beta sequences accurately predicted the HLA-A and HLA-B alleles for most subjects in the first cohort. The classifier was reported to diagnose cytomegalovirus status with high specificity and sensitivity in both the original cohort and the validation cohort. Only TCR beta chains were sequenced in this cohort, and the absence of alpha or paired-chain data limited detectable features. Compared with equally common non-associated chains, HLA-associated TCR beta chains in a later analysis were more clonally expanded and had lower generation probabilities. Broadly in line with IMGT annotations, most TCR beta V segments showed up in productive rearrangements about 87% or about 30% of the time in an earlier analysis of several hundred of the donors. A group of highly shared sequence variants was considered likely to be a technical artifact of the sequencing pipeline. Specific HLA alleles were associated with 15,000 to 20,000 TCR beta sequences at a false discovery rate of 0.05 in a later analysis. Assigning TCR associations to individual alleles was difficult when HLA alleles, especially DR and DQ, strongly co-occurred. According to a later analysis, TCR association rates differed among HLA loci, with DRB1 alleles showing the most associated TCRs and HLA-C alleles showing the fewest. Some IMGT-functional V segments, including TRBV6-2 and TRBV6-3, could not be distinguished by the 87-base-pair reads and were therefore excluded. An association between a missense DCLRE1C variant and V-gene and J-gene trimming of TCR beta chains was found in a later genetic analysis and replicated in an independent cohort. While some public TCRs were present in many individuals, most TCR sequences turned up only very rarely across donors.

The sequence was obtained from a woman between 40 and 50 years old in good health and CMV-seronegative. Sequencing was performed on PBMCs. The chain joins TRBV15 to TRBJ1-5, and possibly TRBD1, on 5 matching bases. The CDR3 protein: CATSRTDRHNQPQHF. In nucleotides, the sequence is TGTGCCACCAGCAGAACCGACAGACATAATCAGCCCCAGCATTTT.